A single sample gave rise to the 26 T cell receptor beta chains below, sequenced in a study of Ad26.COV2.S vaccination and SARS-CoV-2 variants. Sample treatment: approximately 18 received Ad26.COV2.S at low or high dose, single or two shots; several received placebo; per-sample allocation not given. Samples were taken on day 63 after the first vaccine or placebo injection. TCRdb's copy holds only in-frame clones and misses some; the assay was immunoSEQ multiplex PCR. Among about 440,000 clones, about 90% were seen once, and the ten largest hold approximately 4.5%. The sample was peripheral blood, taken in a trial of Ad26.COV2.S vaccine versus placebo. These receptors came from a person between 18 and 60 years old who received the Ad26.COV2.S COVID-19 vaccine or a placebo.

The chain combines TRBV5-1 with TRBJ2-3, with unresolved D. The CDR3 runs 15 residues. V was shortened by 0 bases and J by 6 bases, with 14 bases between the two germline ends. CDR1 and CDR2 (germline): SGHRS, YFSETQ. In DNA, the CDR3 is TGCGCCAGCAGCTTGGTCCCAGCTCTGGGCGATACGCAGTATTTT. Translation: CASSLVPALGDTQYF.

The CDR3 DNA follows: TGTGCCAGCAGCTTAGGTGGGTCCGGTCAGCCCCAGCATTTT. It codes for CASSLGGSGQPQHF. The chain is built from TRBV7-8 and TRBJ1-5; D uncertain. Germline V gene lookup returns CDR1 SGHVS and CDR2 FQNEAQ. With 1 base removed from V and 6 bases from J, the gap between germline ends came to 10 bases. The CDR3 has 14 residues.

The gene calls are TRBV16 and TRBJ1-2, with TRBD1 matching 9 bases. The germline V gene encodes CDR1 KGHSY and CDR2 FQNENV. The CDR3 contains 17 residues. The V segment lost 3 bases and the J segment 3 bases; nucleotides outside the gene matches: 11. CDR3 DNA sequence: TGTGCCAGCAGCCAGTCCCCGGGACAGGGCCGGGACTATGGCTACACCTTC. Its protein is CASSQSPGQGRDYGYTF.

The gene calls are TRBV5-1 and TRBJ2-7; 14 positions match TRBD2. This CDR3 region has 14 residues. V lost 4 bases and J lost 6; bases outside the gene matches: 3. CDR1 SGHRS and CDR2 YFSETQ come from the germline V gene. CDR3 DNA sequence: TGCGCCAGCAGCCAGACTAGCGGGAGGGGCGAGCAGTACTTC. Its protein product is CASSQTSGRGEQYF.

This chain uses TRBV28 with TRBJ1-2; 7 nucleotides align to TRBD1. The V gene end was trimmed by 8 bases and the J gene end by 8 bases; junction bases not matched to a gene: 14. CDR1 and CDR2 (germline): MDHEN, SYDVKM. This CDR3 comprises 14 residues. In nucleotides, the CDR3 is TGTGCCAGCGTCTCCGCCCCGGGACAGCTAGGCTACACCTTC. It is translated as CASVSAPGQLGYTF.

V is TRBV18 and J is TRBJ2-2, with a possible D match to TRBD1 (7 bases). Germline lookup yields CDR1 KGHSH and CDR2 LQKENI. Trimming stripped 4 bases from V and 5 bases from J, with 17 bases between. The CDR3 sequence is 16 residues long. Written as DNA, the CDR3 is TGTGCCAGCTCACTAAGACAGGGAGGAGGAACCGGGGAGCTGTTTTTT. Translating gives CASSLRQGGGTGELFF.

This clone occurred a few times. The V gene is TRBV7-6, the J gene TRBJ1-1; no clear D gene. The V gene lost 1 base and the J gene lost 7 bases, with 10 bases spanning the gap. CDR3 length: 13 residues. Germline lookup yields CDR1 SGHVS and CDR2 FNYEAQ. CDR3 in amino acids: CASSLDRYGEAFF. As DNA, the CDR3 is TGTGCCAGCAGCTTAGACCGGTACGGTGAAGCTTTCTTT.

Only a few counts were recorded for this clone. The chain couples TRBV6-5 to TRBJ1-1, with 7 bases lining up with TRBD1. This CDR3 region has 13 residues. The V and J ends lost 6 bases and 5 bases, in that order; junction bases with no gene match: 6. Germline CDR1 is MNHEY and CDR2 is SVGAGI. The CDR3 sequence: CASSSTGVTEAFF. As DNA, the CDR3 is TGTGCCAGCAGCTCTACAGGGGTTACTGAAGCTTTCTTT.

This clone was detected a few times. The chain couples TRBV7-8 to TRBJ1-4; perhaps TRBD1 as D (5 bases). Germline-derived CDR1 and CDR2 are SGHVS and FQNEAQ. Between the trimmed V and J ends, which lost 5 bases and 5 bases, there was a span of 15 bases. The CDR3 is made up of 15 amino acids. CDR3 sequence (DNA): TGTGCCAGCAGCCCCAGGGTAGGCGGCAATGAAAAACTGTTTTTT. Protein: CASSPRVGGNEKLFF.

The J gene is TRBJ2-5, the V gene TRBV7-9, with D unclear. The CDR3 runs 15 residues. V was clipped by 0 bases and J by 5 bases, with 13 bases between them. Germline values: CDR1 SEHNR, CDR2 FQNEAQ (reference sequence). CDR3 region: CASSLAGHVKETQYF. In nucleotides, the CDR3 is TGTGCCAGCAGCTTAGCCGGGCACGTCAAGGAGACCCAGTACTTC.

The CDR3 region has the DNA TGTGCCAGCAGATGGGATAGCTCCTACGAGCAGTACTTC. It yields the protein CASRWDSSYEQYF. V and J are TRBV11-2 and TRBJ2-7, with D uncertain. The germline V gene encodes CDR1 SGHAT and CDR2 FQNNGV. This CDR3 has 13 residues. V lost 6 bases, J lost 0 bases, and 9 bases lay in between.

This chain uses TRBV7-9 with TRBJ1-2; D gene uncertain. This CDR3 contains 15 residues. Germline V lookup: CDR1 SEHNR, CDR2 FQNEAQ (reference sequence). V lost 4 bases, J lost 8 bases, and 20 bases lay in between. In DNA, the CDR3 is TGTGCCAGCAGCTCCATAACCCGGACGGTGTTAGGCTACACCTTC. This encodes CASSSITRTVLGYTF. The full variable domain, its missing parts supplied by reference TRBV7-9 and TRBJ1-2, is DTGVSQNPRHKITKRGQNVTFRCDPISEHNRLYWYRQTLGQGPEFLTYFQNEAQLEKSRLLSDRFSAERPKGSFSTLEIQRTEQGDSAMYLCASSSITRTVLGYTFGSGTRLTVV.

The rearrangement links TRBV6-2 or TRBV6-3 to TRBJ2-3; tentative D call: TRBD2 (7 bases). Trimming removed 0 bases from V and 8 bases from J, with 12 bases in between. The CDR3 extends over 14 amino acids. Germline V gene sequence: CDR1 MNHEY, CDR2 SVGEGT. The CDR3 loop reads CASSYSRGEGTQYF. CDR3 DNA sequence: TGTGCCAGCAGTTACTCGAGGGGGGAGGGTACGCAGTATTTT.

The CDR3 reads CASSVGQGTQHF. For the CDR3, the DNA is TGTGCCAGCAGTGTGGGCCAGGGGACCCAGCATTTT. This chain connects TRBV2 to TRBJ1-5; TRBD1 might be the D (6 bases). The V and J ends lost 4 bases and 11 bases respectively, with 12 bases between them. This CDR3 has 12 amino acids. Germline assignment: CDR1 SNHLY and CDR2 FYNNEI.

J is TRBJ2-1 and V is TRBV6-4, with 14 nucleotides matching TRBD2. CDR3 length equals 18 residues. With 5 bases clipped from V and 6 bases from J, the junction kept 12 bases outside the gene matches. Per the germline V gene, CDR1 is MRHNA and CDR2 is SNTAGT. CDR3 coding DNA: TGTGCCAGCAGTCGAGGGACTAGCGGGAGTAGATCCGTCAATGAGCAGTTCTTC. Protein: CASSRGTSGSRSVNEQFF.

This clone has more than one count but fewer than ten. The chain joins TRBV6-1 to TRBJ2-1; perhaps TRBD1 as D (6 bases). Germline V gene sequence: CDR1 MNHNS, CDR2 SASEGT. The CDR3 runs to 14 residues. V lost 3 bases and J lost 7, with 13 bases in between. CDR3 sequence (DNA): TGTGCCAGCAGTGACCTACCGACAGGTAATGAGCAGTTCTTC. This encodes CASSDLPTGNEQFF.

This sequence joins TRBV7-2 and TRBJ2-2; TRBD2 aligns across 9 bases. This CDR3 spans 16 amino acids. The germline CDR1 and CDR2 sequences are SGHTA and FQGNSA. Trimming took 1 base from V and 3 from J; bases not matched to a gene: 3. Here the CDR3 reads CASSLVLAGYTGELFF. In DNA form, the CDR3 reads TGTGCCAGCAGCTTAGTGCTAGCGGGGTACACCGGGGAGCTGTTTTTT.

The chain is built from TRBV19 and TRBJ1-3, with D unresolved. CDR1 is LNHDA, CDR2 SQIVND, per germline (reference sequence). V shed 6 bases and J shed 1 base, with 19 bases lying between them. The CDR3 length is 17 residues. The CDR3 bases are TGTGCCAGTAGCGAGCCCGGGGTACTAAAGTCTGGAAACACCATATATTTT. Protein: CASSEPGVLKSGNTIYF. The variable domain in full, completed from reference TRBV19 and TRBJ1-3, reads DGGITQSPKYLFRKEGQNVTLSCEQNLNHDAMYWYRQDPGQGLRLIYYSQIVNDFQKGDIAEGYSVSREKKESFPLTVTSAQKNPTAFYLCASSEPGVLKSGNTIYFGEGSWLTVV.

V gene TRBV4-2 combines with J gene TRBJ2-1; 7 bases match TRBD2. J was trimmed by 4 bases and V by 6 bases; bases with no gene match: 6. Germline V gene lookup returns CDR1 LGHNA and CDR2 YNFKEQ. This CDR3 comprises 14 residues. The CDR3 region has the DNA TGTGCCAGCAGAAAAAGCGGGACTTACAATGAGCAGTTCTTC. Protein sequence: CASRKSGTYNEQFF.

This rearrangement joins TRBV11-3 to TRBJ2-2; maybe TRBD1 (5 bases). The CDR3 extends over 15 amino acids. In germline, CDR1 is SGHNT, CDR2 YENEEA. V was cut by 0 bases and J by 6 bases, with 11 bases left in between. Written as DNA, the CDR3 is TGTGCCAGCAGCTTAGACCTAGACAGTCCCGGGGAGCTGTTTTTT. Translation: CASSLDLDSPGELFF.

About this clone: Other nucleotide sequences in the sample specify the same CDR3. This CDR3 reads CAISESTDTQYF. DNA of the CDR3: TGTGCCATCAGTGAGTCCACAGATACGCAGTATTTT. The chain joins TRBV10-3 to TRBJ2-3, with D unresolved. The V gene's germline CDR1 is ENHRY and CDR2 SYGVKD. The CDR3 consists of 12 residues. V lost 0 bases to trimming and J lost 2 bases, with 0 bases between them.

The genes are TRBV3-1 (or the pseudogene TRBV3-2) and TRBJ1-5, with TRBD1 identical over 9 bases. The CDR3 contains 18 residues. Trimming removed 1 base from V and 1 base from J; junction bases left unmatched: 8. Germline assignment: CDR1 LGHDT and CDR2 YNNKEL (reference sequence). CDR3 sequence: CASSQVGGTGGSNQPQHF. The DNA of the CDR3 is TGTGCCAGCAGCCAAGTGGGGGGTACAGGGGGCAGCAATCAGCCCCAGCATTTT.

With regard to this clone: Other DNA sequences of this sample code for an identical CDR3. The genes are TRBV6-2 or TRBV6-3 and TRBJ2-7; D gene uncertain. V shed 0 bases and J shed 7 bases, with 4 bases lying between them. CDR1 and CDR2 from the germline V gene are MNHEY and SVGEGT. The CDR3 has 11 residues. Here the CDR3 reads CASSYSREQYF. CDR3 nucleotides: TGTGCCAGCAGTTACTCGAGGGAGCAGTACTTC.

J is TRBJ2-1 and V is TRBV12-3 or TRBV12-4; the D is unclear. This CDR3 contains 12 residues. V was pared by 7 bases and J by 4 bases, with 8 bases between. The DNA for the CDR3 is TGTGCCAGCACCCTCCCTTACAATGAGCAGTTCTTC. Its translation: CASTLPYNEQFF.

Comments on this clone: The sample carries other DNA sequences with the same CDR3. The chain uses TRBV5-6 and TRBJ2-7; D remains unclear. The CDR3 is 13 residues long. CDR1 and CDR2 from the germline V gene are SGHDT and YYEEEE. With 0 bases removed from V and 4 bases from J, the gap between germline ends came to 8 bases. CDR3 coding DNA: TGTGCCAGCAGCTTGGGAGTTTATTACGAGCAGTACTTC. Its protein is CASSLGVYYEQYF.

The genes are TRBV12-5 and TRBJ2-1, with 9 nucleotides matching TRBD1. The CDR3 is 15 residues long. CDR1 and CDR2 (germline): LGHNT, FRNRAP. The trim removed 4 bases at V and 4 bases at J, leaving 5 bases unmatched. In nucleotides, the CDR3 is TGTGCTAGTGGTTCCTCCGGGACAGGGTACAATGAGCAGTTCTTC. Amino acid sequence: CASGSSGTGYNEQFF.